A selection of T cell receptor beta chains follows, all from one sample in a study of blood T cell repertoires in COVID-19. The method was immunoSEQ multiplex PCR; TCRdb's version includes in-frame clones alone and lacks a portion of them. The profile shows hundreds of thousands of clones, about 90% of them singletons. Sample: PBMCs or T cells enriched from blood (not recorded which). These receptors all come from a woman aged 18 to 35 with acute COVID-19. CDR3s include the opening cysteine and the closing phenylalanine or tryptophan. Each record gives: V gene, CDR3 protein.

>TRBV6-6
CASSRRGSRDYCEQFF
>TRBV7-9
CASSLVGGAEFF
>TRBV5-6
CASTEGTTIETQYF
>TRBV3-1/TRBV3-2
CASSSRTGRYEQYF
>TRBV4-1
CASSQEGLSDKRTDTQYF
>TRBV5-4
CASSSREEAETQYF
>TRBV6-5
CASSSGNTEAFF
>TRBV7-8
CASSLNRERASVTDTQYF
>TRBV28
CASSPGLAGSYEQYF
>TRBV29-1
CSGQRTGSTDTQYF
>TRBV27
CASSRRVFEKLFF
>TRBV9
CASSARDRGDEKLFF
>TRBV5-8
CASTPGPQGELYNSPLHF
>TRBV28
CASRIEQGWTQYF
>TRBV11-3
CASSSGLVSEQYF
>TRBV19
CASSPTGQGADGYTF
>TRBV30
CAWSVTTGGYTF
>TRBV7-9
CASSFPGGTYNEQFF
>TRBV3-1/TRBV3-2
CASSPYGDRGTGELFF
>TRBV6-2/TRBV6-3
CASSYSASGSYEQYF
>TRBV4-3
CASSQDRGAGQPQHF
>TRBV10-3
CAISGTERGEQYF
>TRBV5-1
CASSTSSPLNEQFF
>TRBV6-5
CASNGLSGELFF